One and the same sample provided the 29 T cell receptor beta chains below, sequenced in a study of OX40 agonist ivuxolimab in advanced cancers. TCRdb's table, derived via immunoSEQ multiplex PCR, lists solely in-frame clones and lacks some. This sample has about 25,000 clones; 70% to 90% occur once, and the top ten carry approximately 40%. Sample: CD4+ or CD8+ T cells sorted from blood, taken in a trial of the OX40 agonist ivuxolimab. All receptors derive from an adult with an advanced solid tumor such as melanoma, head and neck, liver or kidney cancer.

This chain uses TRBV7-9 with TRBJ1-5, with D maybe TRBD1 (6 bases). V lost 1 base, J lost 8 bases, and 24 bases lay in between. This CDR3 has 18 residues. The germline V gene encodes CDR1 SEHNR and CDR2 FQNEAQ (reference sequence). This CDR3 reads CASSLEVVPGRAGEPQHF. The CDR3 coding sequence is TGTGCCAGCAGCTTAGAAGTCGTCCCAGGGCGGGCAGGGGAGCCCCAGCATTTT.

In its sample, this clone was seen many times. The rearrangement uses TRBV19 and TRBJ1-5, with a tentative D call TRBD1 (5 bases). Germline V gene data show CDR1 as LNHDA and CDR2 as SQIVND (reference sequence). The germline V and J ends were trimmed by 8 bases and 5 bases, with 16 bases remaining between them. The CDR3 consists of 14 residues. This CDR3 is CASGGGGPDQPQHF. The CDR3 DNA sequence: TGTGCCAGTGGCGGTGGGGGACCCGATCAGCCCCAGCATTTT.

This clone was picked up a small number of times. The rearrangement uses TRBV5-6 and TRBJ2-7; weak D call: TRBD2 (6 bases). The V gene lost 4 bases and the J gene lost 3 bases, with 11 bases spanning the gap. CDR3 length equals 13 residues. The germline CDR1 and CDR2 sequences are SGHDT and YYEEEE. The CDR3 loop reads CASSAGPSYEQYF. In nucleotides, the CDR3 is TGTGCCAGCAGCGCGGGACCCAGCTACGAGCAGTACTTC. The full variable domain, its missing parts supplied by reference TRBV5-6 and TRBJ2-7, is DAGVTQSPTHLIKTRGQQVTLRCSPKSGHDTVSWYQQALGQGPQFIFQYYEEEERQRGNFPDRFSGHQFPNYSSELNVNALLLGDSALYLCASSAGPSYEQYFGPGTRLTVT.

This clone has only a few counts. CDR3: CASSPTENQPQHF. In DNA form, the CDR3 reads TGCGCCAGCAGCCCTACGGAGAATCAGCCCCAGCATTTT. The chain recombines TRBV4-1 with TRBJ1-5; D is undetermined. The CDR3 length is 13 residues. The germline V gene encodes CDR1 MGHRA and CDR2 YSYEKL. V lost 4 bases and J lost 4, with 8 bases in between.

The rearrangement links TRBV19 to TRBJ2-1, with a weak D call TRBD2 (6 bases). V gave up 7 bases and J gave up 5 bases, with 12 bases separating them. Germline V gene sequence: CDR1 LNHDA, CDR2 SQIVND (reference sequence). CDR3 length: 13 residues. The CDR3 region is CASTMGGDNEQFF. The CDR3 nucleotides are TGTGCCAGTACCATGGGGGGAGACAATGAGCAGTTCTTC.

This rearrangement joins TRBV11-2 to TRBJ1-2, with 9 bases fitting TRBD1. In germline, CDR1 is SGHAT, CDR2 FQNNGV. With 0 bases clipped from V and 0 bases from J, the junction kept 2 bases outside the gene matches. The CDR3 runs 16 residues. CDR3 sequence: CASSLDGQGTNYGYTF. DNA for the CDR3: TGTGCCAGCAGCTTAGACGGACAGGGGACTAACTATGGCTACACCTTC.

The V gene is TRBV9, the J gene TRBJ2-1; no clear D gene. Germline values: CDR1 SGDLS, CDR2 YYNGEE. The CDR3 length is 12 residues. Trimming took 4 bases from V and 7 from J, leaving 9 bases between them. CDR3 DNA sequence: TGTGCCAGCAGCCCGGAAGGGAATGAGCAGTTCTTC. This encodes CASSPEGNEQFF.

The chain uses TRBV6-6 and TRBJ1-4; D call uncertain. Germline assignment: CDR1 MNHNY and CDR2 SVGAGI (reference sequence). V was cut by 6 bases and J by 0 bases, with 11 bases left in between. This CDR3 comprises 15 residues. CDR3 loop: CASREGLATNEKLFF. CDR3 sequence (DNA): TGTGCCAGCAGGGAGGGCCTCGCAACTAATGAAAAACTGTTTTTT.

V usage is TRBV27 and J usage is TRBJ1-2, with TRBD1 matching over 9 bases. The CDR3 is 13 residues long. J gave up 4 bases and V 3 bases, and 0 bases lay outside the gene matches. Germline assignment: CDR1 MNHEY and CDR2 SMNVEV (reference sequence). This CDR3 is CASSLDRGYGYTF. Written as DNA, the CDR3 is TGTGCCAGCAGTTTGGACAGGGGCTATGGCTACACCTTC.

The rearrangement uses TRBV25-1 and TRBJ1-1, with D possibly being TRBD1 (5 bases). The CDR3 consists of 14 residues. CDR1 and CDR2 from the germline V gene are MGHDK and SYGVNS. Deletions cut 1 base from V and 1 base from J, with 7 bases between. The CDR3 DNA sequence: TGTGCCAGCAGTGAATCCGGGGGGAACACTGAAGCTTTCTTT. Its protein product is CASSESGGNTEAFF. The full variable domain, its missing parts supplied by reference TRBV25-1 and TRBJ1-1, is EADIYQTPRYLVIGTGKKITLECSQTMGHDKMYWYQQDPGMELHLIHYSYGVNSTEKGDLSSESTVSRIRTEHFPLTLESARPSHTSQYLCASSESGGNTEAFFGQGTRLTVV.

This chain uses TRBV10-2 with TRBJ2-1, with 7 nucleotides matching TRBD2. Trimming at V came to 8 bases and at J to 0 bases, leaving 4 bases not matched to a gene. The CDR3 has 14 residues. Germline CDR1 and CDR2: WSHSY and SAAADI. The CDR3 spells CASARGVSYNEQFF. Here the CDR3 DNA reads TGCGCCAGCGCACGGGGGGTCTCCTACAATGAGCAGTTCTTC.

This clone was counted only a few times. The chain combines TRBV4-2 with TRBJ1-1; 11 bases map to TRBD1. Germline V gene lookup returns CDR1 LGHNA and CDR2 YNFKEQ. This CDR3 is built from 15 residues. J was trimmed by 4 bases and V by 0 bases; bases with no gene match: 1. CDR3 sequence (DNA): TGTGCCAGCAGCCAAGAGGGACAGGGGGGCACTGAAGCTTTCTTT. This codes for CASSQEGQGGTEAFF.

This chain joins TRBV29-1 and TRBJ1-1, with D maybe TRBD1 (6 bases). The ends were cut back, 8 bases at V and 4 bases at J, with 14 bases in the middle. This CDR3 region has 12 residues. In germline, CDR1 is SQVTM, CDR2 ANQGSEA. The CDR3 loop is CSIQKGGTEAFF. In DNA form, the CDR3 reads TGCAGCATCCAGAAGGGGGGCACTGAAGCTTTCTTT.

The count of this clone is one. The chain recombines TRBV10-3 with TRBJ2-7; D gene uncertain. Germline CDR1 and CDR2: ENHRY and SYGVKD. The CDR3 sequence is 12 residues long. V was shortened by 0 bases and J by 9 bases, with 9 bases between the two germline ends. The CDR3, as DNA: TGTGCCATCAGTGAGTCGGTGGTGTGGCAGTACTTC. Translated: CAISESVVWQYF.

V gene TRBV28 combines with J gene TRBJ1-4; weak D call: TRBD1 (6 bases). Deletions cut 6 bases from V and 2 bases from J, with 16 bases between. The CDR3 has 16 residues. Germline V gives CDR1 MDHEN, CDR2 SYDVKM. The CDR3 sequence: CASSLGQYLTNEKLFF. The CDR3 nucleotides read TGTGCCAGCAGCCTAGGACAGTACCTTACTAATGAAAAACTGTTTTTT.

This sequence joins TRBV7-9 and TRBJ2-5; D might be TRBD2 (6 bases). Germline assignment: CDR1 SEHNR and CDR2 FQNEAQ (reference sequence). V dropped 4 bases and J dropped 4 bases, with 19 bases sitting between them. CDR3 length: 16 amino acids. CDR3 sequence: CASSSREVDERETQYF. CDR3 nucleotide sequence: TGTGCCAGCAGCTCTAGGGAGGTTGACGAACGAGAGACCCAGTACTTC. The whole variable domain, remainder taken from reference TRBV7-9 and TRBJ2-5, is DTGVSQNPRHKITKRGQNVTFRCDPISEHNRLYWYRQTLGQGPEFLTYFQNEAQLEKSRLLSDRFSAERPKGSFSTLEIQRTEQGDSAMYLCASSSREVDERETQYFGPGTRLLVL.

The chain is built from TRBV5-1 and TRBJ2-1; 8 positions match TRBD1. The CDR3 spans 14 residues. J lost 8 bases, V lost 7 bases, and 11 bases had no gene match. Germline CDR1 reads SGHRS; CDR2 reads YFSETQ. The DNA for the CDR3 is TGCGCCAGCTCAGGACAGGGCGGAAGAGATGAGCAGTTCTTC. It encodes CASSGQGGRDEQFF.

The CDR3 sequence: CASSTVTGQETQYF. Written as DNA, the CDR3 is TGTGCCAGCAGCACCGTTACCGGCCAAGAGACCCAGTACTTC. This sequence joins TRBV7-9 and TRBJ2-5, with D unresolved. Germline loops: CDR1 SEHNR, CDR2 FQNEAQ (reference sequence). Trimming removed 5 bases at V and 1 base at J, with 11 bases between. The CDR3 totals 14 residues.

The chain has TRBV7-9 and TRBJ2-6; 14 nucleotides match TRBD2. CDR1 is SEHNR, CDR2 FQNEAQ, per germline (reference sequence). The CDR3 loop spans 19 amino acids. J lost 3 bases, V lost 2 bases, and 6 bases had no gene match. CDR3 nucleotide sequence: TGTGCCAGCAGCTTAATGGGACTAGCGGGGGCCGGTGGGGCCAACGTCCTGACTTTC. Its protein is CASSLMGLAGAGGANVLTF.

The chain combines TRBV4-2 with TRBJ1-2; no clear D gene. Trimming shortened V by 0 bases and J by 8 bases, and 16 bases separated the two germline ends. CDR3 length: 15 residues. CDR1 and CDR2 from the germline V gene are LGHNA and YNFKEQ. The CDR3 coding sequence is TGTGCCAGCAGCCAAGATAGTATGATCGGGGAGGGCTACACCTTC. Translation gives CASSQDSMIGEGYTF.

This clone was seen just once. V and J are TRBV5-1 and TRBJ2-3, with 8 bases lining up with TRBD1. CDR3 size: 14 residues. Germline V gene data show CDR1 as SGHRS and CDR2 as YFSETQ. After removal of 4 bases from V and 4 bases from J, the junction contained 5 bases not matched to a gene. CDR3 sequence reads: CASSPPDRADTQYF. CDR3 bases: TGCGCCAGCAGCCCCCCGGACAGGGCAGATACGCAGTATTTT.

The J gene is TRBJ2-7, the V gene TRBV12-5; weak D call: TRBD1 (6 bases). Germline assignment: CDR1 LGHNT and CDR2 FRNRAP. Trimming shortened V by 1 base and J by 5 bases, and 12 bases separated the two germline ends. CDR3 length: 14 amino acids. The CDR3 bases are TGTGCTAGTGGTTTGGGGACAGTTCAACACGAGCAGTACTTC. Amino acid sequence: CASGLGTVQHEQYF.

This chain links TRBV5-1 with TRBJ2-1; 7 bases map to TRBD2. Germline CDR1 is SGHRS and CDR2 is YFSETQ. The CDR3 is 14 amino acids. Trimming at V came to 0 bases and at J to 8 bases, leaving 5 bases not matched to a gene. CDR3 sequence reads: CASSLGGSGYEQFF. As DNA, the CDR3 is TGCGCCAGCAGCTTGGGCGGGAGTGGATATGAGCAGTTCTTC.

This clone was recorded only once. CDR3 bases: TGCGCCAGCAGTGAGACCCCCGGGGGGACAGGGGTAACGGCTTTCTTT. It is translated as CASSETPGGTGVTAFF. This sequence joins TRBV10-2 and TRBJ1-1, with 10 bases aligning to TRBD1. The J segment lost 11 bases and the V segment lost 2 bases, leaving 14 bases of the junction unmatched. The CDR3 is 16 residues long. Germline CDR1 reads WSHSY; CDR2 reads SAAADI.

V gene TRBV7-9 combines with J gene TRBJ2-2, with TRBD2 matching 7 bases. Germline lookup yields CDR1 SEHNR and CDR2 FQNEAQ (reference sequence). V trimming: 4 bases; J trimming: 3 bases; junction bases outside the gene matches: 5. The CDR3 totals 15 residues. The CDR3: CASSSGTTYTGELFF. CDR3 DNA: TGTGCCAGCAGCTCCGGGACTACCTACACCGGGGAGCTGTTTTTT.

V gene TRBV28 combines with J gene TRBJ1-1, with 12 bases that match TRBD1. V shed 6 bases and J 0 bases; nucleotides not matched to a gene: 2. The CDR3 runs to 15 residues. Germline CDR1 is MDHEN and CDR2 is SYDVKM. The CDR3 region is CASRGDRGLNTEAFF. The CDR3 DNA is TGTGCCAGCAGGGGGGACAGGGGGCTGAACACTGAAGCTTTCTTT.

This clone was detected once. V gene TRBV18 combines with J gene TRBJ2-1; D tentatively fits TRBD1 or TRBD2 (6 bases each). V was pared by 1 base and J by 6 bases, with 16 bases between. CDR1 and CDR2 (germline): KGHSH, LQKENI. The CDR3 has 16 amino acids. The CDR3 DNA sequence: TGTGCCAGCTCACCACTTAACGGGGGCATAGGCAATGAGCAGTTCTTC. Its translation: CASSPLNGGIGNEQFF.

The chain carries TRBV7-2 and TRBJ2-5; D is possibly TRBD2 (6 bases). V was trimmed by 2 bases and J by 1 base, leaving 8 bases between them. CDR3 length: 14 residues. Germline lookup yields CDR1 SGHTA and CDR2 FQGNSA. The CDR3 loop is CASSLLASQETQYF. In nucleotides, the CDR3 is TGTGCCAGCAGCTTACTAGCGTCCCAAGAGACCCAGTACTTC.

The gene calls are TRBV27 and TRBJ1-5; tentative D call: TRBD1 (5 bases). V was clipped by 4 bases and J by 7 bases, with 11 bases between them. Germline V lookup: CDR1 MNHEY, CDR2 SMNVEV (reference sequence). This CDR3 spans 13 amino acids. This chain's CDR3 is CASSSRGNQPQHF. DNA for the CDR3: TGTGCCAGCAGTTCCCGGGGGAACCAGCCCCAGCATTTT.